This T cell receptor beta chain stems from a study of shared clonotypes between healthy human individuals. Across the whole study: Donor ages ranged 18 to 49 years: a couple of women, a few men.

Germline CDR1 reads LNHDA; CDR2 reads SQIVND (reference sequence). The CDR3 covers 15 residues. Unmatched junction bases numbered 4, after V lost 3 bases and J lost 2 bases. Naive CD8 populations comprised CD45RO-negative cells positively selected for CCR7, excluding terminally differentiated effector memory CD45RA+ cells. Turning to this clone: Other nucleotide sequences from this sample produce the same CDR3.

Deep-level running was used for the assay. Some clones are missing from TCRdb's copy, which holds only in-frame ones; the method was immunoSEQ multiplex PCR. The table has about 1,800,000 clones, approximately 95% seen once. The chain combines TRBV19 with TRBJ2-7; 10 nucleotides agree with TRBD2. Specimen: naive CD8+ T cells sorted from blood. This receptor was identified in a man aged 18 to 30 in good health. The CDR3 region has the DNA TGTGCCAGTAGTATTTTCCTAGCGGGAGCCTACGAGCAGTACTTC. Protein sequence: CASSIFLAGAYEQYF.